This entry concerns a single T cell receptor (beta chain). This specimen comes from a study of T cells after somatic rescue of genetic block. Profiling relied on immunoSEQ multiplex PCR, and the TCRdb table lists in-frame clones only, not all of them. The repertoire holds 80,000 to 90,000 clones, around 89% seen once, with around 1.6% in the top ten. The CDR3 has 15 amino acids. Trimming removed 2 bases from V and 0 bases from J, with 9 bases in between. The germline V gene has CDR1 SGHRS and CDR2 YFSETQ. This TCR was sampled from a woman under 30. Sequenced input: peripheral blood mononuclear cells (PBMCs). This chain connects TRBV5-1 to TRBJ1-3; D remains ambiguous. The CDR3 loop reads CASSLEPTSGNTIYF. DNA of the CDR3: TGCGCCAGCAGCTTAGAACCCACCTCTGGAAACACCATATATTTT. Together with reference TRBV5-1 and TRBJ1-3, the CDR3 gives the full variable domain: KAGVTQTPRYLIKTRGQQVTLSCSPISGHRSVSWYQQTPGQGLQFLFEYFSETQRNKGNFPGRFSGRQFSNSRSEMNVSTLELGDSALYLCASSLEPTSGNTIYFGEGSWLTVV.